A selection of T cell receptor beta chains follows, all from one sample in a study of CD8 T cells in Susac syndrome. TCRdb processed the immunoSEQ multiplex PCR reads anew with MiXCR; each CDR3 protein has one entry. Among tens of thousands of distinct CDR3 sequences listed, roughly 95% were seen once. Sequencing input: CD8+ T cells from PBMCs. All receptors derive from a human donor with Susac syndrome. Each CDR3 is given with its conserved first and last residue. D genes are given only for firm matches. Not every row has a clone size; where given, it reads once, few, many or a size class.

CDR3 protein: CASSLTSGITDTQYF
CDR3 DNA: TGTGCCAGCAGTTTGACTAGCGGGATCACAGATACGCAGTATTTT
J gene: TRBJ2-3
clone size: -
V gene: TRBV12-3/TRBV12-4
D gene: TRBD2

CDR3 protein: CASSLLASWGYTF
CDR3 DNA: TGTGCCAGCAGTTTACTGGCCTCTTGGGGCTACACCTTC
J gene: TRBJ1-2
clone size: -
V gene: TRBV12-3/TRBV12-4
D gene: -

CDR3 protein: CASSIAGGLRSYEQYF
CDR3 DNA: TGTGCCAGTAGTATCGCGGGGGGGCTCCGATCCTACGAGCAGTACTTC
J gene: TRBJ2-7
clone size: -
V gene: TRBV19
D gene: TRBD2

CDR3 protein: CASIVRVGEKLFF
CDR3 DNA: TGTGCCAGCATTGTCAGGGTCGGAGAAAAACTGTTTTTT
J gene: TRBJ1-4
clone size: once
V gene: TRBV27
D gene: -

CDR3 protein: CASGTGAHEQFF
CDR3 DNA: TGTGCCAGCGGGACAGGGGCGCATGAGCAGTTCTTC
J gene: TRBJ2-1
clone size: -
V gene: TRBV19
D gene: TRBD1

CDR3 protein: CASSLDVGGQPQHF
CDR3 DNA: TGTGCCAGCAGCTTAGATGTAGGCGGACAGCCCCAGCATTTT
J gene: TRBJ1-5
clone size: few
V gene: TRBV7-9
D gene: -

CDR3 protein: CASSVSGYNEQFF
CDR3 DNA: TGTGCCAGCAGCGTATCGGGTTACAATGAGCAGTTCTTC
J gene: TRBJ2-1
clone size: -
V gene: TRBV9
D gene: -

CDR3 protein: CATSPDRGRDNEQFF
CDR3 DNA: TGTGCCACCAGCCCCGACAGGGGAAGGGACAATGAGCAGTTCTTC
J gene: TRBJ2-1
clone size: -
V gene: TRBV15
D gene: TRBD1

CDR3 protein: CAWSVGLSGNTIYF
CDR3 DNA: TGTGCCTGGAGTGTGGGTCTCTCTGGAAACACCATATATTTT
J gene: TRBJ1-3
clone size: -
V gene: TRBV30
D gene: -

CDR3 protein: CASGQAGEQFF
CDR3 DNA: TGCGCCAGCGGACAGGCCGGCGAGCAGTTCTTC
J gene: TRBJ2-1
clone size: -
V gene: TRBV5-1
D gene: TRBD1

CDR3 protein: CASRLTGLAGDINEQFF
CDR3 DNA: TGCGCCAGCAGGTTGACGGGACTAGCGGGGGACATAAATGAGCAGTTCTTC
J gene: TRBJ2-1
clone size: -
V gene: TRBV4-3
D gene: TRBD2

CDR3 protein: CSASSRTDTQYF
CDR3 DNA: TGCAGTGCTAGCAGCCGCACAGATACGCAGTATTTT
J gene: TRBJ2-3
clone size: -
V gene: TRBV20-1
D gene: -

CDR3 protein: CASSWTSGGAYEQYF
CDR3 DNA: TGTGCCAGCAGTTGGACTAGCGGGGGGGCCTACGAGCAGTACTTC
J gene: TRBJ2-7
clone size: -
V gene: TRBV6-5
D gene: TRBD2

CDR3 protein: CASSYSGTGNTEAFF
CDR3 DNA: TGTGCCAGCAGTTACTCCGGGACAGGGAACACTGAAGCTTTCTTT
J gene: TRBJ1-1
clone size: -
V gene: TRBV6-5
D gene: TRBD1

CDR3 protein: CSVAEMSYEQYF
CDR3 DNA: TGCAGCGTTGCCGAAATGTCCTACGAGCAGTACTTC
J gene: TRBJ2-7
clone size: -
V gene: TRBV29-1
D gene: -

CDR3 protein: CASSLETGLTYEQYF
CDR3 DNA: TGCGCCAGCAGCTTGGAAACAGGGCTAACCTACGAGCAGTACTTC
J gene: TRBJ2-7
clone size: -
V gene: TRBV5-1
D gene: -

CDR3 protein: CASSLPGLVNSPLHF
CDR3 DNA: TGTGCCAGCAGCTTACCGGGACTTGTTAATTCACCCCTCCACTTT
J gene: TRBJ1-6
clone size: -
V gene: TRBV5-6
D gene: -

CDR3 protein: CASSQDASGSETQYF
CDR3 DNA: TGTGCCAGCAGCCAAGATGCCTCGGGATCAGAGACCCAGTACTTC
J gene: TRBJ2-5
clone size: -
V gene: TRBV4-2
D gene: -

CDR3 protein: CASSVEKGGTEAFF
CDR3 DNA: TGTGCCAGCAGCGTAGAAAAGGGAGGAACTGAAGCTTTCTTT
J gene: TRBJ1-1
clone size: -
V gene: TRBV9
D gene: -

CDR3 protein: CASRARDRAARYTEAFF
CDR3 DNA: TGTGCCAGCAGGGCCCGGGACAGGGCTGCACGGTACACTGAAGCTTTCTTT
J gene: TRBJ1-1
clone size: -
V gene: TRBV28
D gene: TRBD1

CDR3 protein: CASSSGGVSNEQFF
CDR3 DNA: TGTGCCAGCAGTTCCGGGGGGGTTAGCAATGAGCAGTTCTTC
J gene: TRBJ2-1
clone size: -
V gene: TRBV12-3/TRBV12-4
D gene: TRBD2

CDR3 protein: CAWSGGQGVVADTQYF
CDR3 DNA: TGTGCCTGGAGTGGGGGACAGGGAGTGGTCGCAGATACGCAGTATTTT
J gene: TRBJ2-3
clone size: -
V gene: TRBV30
D gene: TRBD1

CDR3 protein: CASSDNRVPYNSPLHF
CDR3 DNA: TGTGCCAGCAGCGATAACAGGGTGCCCTATAATTCACCCCTCCACTTT
J gene: TRBJ1-6
clone size: -
V gene: TRBV11-2
D gene: -

CDR3 protein: CATSSVSETQYF
CDR3 DNA: TGTGCCACCTCCAGCGTCTCAGAGACCCAGTACTTC
J gene: TRBJ2-5
clone size: once
V gene: TRBV15
D gene: -

CDR3 protein: CASSRAAGNYGYTF
CDR3 DNA: TGTGCCAGTAGCCGGGCGGCGGGGAACTATGGCTACACCTTC
J gene: TRBJ1-2
clone size: -
V gene: TRBV19
D gene: -

CDR3 protein: CASSRDRVNTEAFF
CDR3 DNA: TGTGCCAGCAGCCGGGACAGGGTAAACACTGAAGCTTTCTTT
J gene: TRBJ1-1
clone size: -
V gene: TRBV11-2
D gene: TRBD1

CDR3 protein: CASSYGGGQGDSPLHF
CDR3 DNA: TGTGCCAGCAGCTACGGGGGGGGACAGGGGGATTCACCCCTCCACTTT
J gene: TRBJ1-6
clone size: -
V gene: TRBV27
D gene: TRBD1

CDR3 protein: CASSLTWGDIDGYTF
CDR3 DNA: TGTGCCAGCAGTTTAACCTGGGGAGACATCGACGGCTACACCTTC
J gene: TRBJ1-2
clone size: once
V gene: TRBV27
D gene: -

CDR3 protein: CASSVEAGGQPQHF
CDR3 DNA: TGTGCCAGCAGCGTAGAGGCAGGAGGTCAGCCCCAGCATTTT
J gene: TRBJ1-5
clone size: -
V gene: TRBV9
D gene: -

CDR3 protein: CASSPYRGPGELFF
CDR3 DNA: TGCGCCAGCAGCCCCTATCGAGGGCCCGGGGAGCTGTTTTTT
J gene: TRBJ2-2
clone size: -
V gene: TRBV4-3
D gene: -

CDR3 protein: CSAPQTSGGPTDTQYF
CDR3 DNA: TGCAGTGCTCCGCAGACTAGCGGGGGGCCCACAGATACGCAGTATTTT
J gene: TRBJ2-3
clone size: -
V gene: TRBV20-1
D gene: TRBD2

CDR3 protein: CASSQLSQAFF
CDR3 DNA: TGTGCCAGCAGCCAATTGTCCCAAGCTTTCTTT
J gene: TRBJ1-1
clone size: -
V gene: TRBV3-1
D gene: -

CDR3 protein: CASSFLDSDSPLHF
CDR3 DNA: TGTGCCAGCAGCTTTTTGGACTCGGATTCACCCCTCCACTTT
J gene: TRBJ1-6
clone size: once
V gene: TRBV7-2
D gene: -

CDR3 protein: CSARDPGGGTIYF
CDR3 DNA: TGCAGTGCTAGAGATCCGGGTGGGGGCACCATATATTTT
J gene: TRBJ1-3
clone size: -
V gene: TRBV20-1
D gene: -

CDR3 protein: CASSPGTSGGPYEQYF
CDR3 DNA: TGCGCCAGCAGCCCCGGGACTAGCGGGGGCCCCTACGAGCAGTACTTC
J gene: TRBJ2-7
clone size: once
V gene: TRBV5-1
D gene: TRBD2

CDR3 protein: CSATRDHYNEQFF
CDR3 DNA: TGCAGTGCTACCCGGGACCATTACAATGAGCAGTTCTTC
J gene: TRBJ2-1
clone size: -
V gene: TRBV20-1
D gene: -

CDR3 protein: CASSLGPFTEAFF
CDR3 DNA: TGTGCTAGCAGCTTAGGCCCATTCACTGAAGCTTTCTTT
J gene: TRBJ1-1
clone size: -
V gene: TRBV7-7
D gene: -

CDR3 protein: CSAKPTGGAYNEQFF
CDR3 DNA: TGCAGTGCTAAACCGACAGGGGGGGCCTACAATGAGCAGTTCTTC
J gene: TRBJ2-1
clone size: -
V gene: TRBV20-1
D gene: TRBD1

CDR3 protein: CASSYIPTGEGGEQYF
CDR3 DNA: TGTGCCAGCAGTTATATCCCGACAGGGGAGGGAGGCGAGCAGTACTTC
J gene: TRBJ2-7
clone size: -
V gene: TRBV6-2/TRBV6-3
D gene: -

CDR3 protein: CSARELADSYNEQFF
CDR3 DNA: TGCAGTGCTAGGGAACTAGCGGACTCCTACAATGAGCAGTTCTTC
J gene: TRBJ2-1
clone size: -
V gene: TRBV20-1
D gene: TRBD2